This TCR beta chain was captured by sequencing in a study of OX40 agonist ivuxolimab in advanced cancers. Across the whole study: Each dose-escalation patient presented with hepatocellular carcinoma, melanoma, renal cell or head and neck cancer. Eligibility rules accepted prior anti-PD-1, anti-PD-L1 or anti-CTLA-4 therapy, and roughly 42% had some.

The table came from immunoSEQ multiplex PCR; TCRdb's copy has only in-frame clones and leaves some out. Among about 97,000 clones listed, approximately 87% were seen once. Autoimmune disease history or systemic immunosuppression led to patients being barred. At cycle 4 day 1, cycle 7 day 1, and baseline, blood was sampled. Germline-derived CDR1 and CDR2 are MNHEY and SVGAGI. Trimming took 6 bases from V and 5 from J; bases not matched to a gene: 1. The CDR3 length is 15 residues. The clonotype was recovered from an adult with an advanced solid tumor such as melanoma, head and neck, liver or kidney cancer. This sample comprised CD4+ or CD8+ T cells sorted from blood, obtained in a trial of the OX40 agonist ivuxolimab. This chain joins TRBV6-5 and TRBJ2-1, with 16 nucleotides matching TRBD2. Written as DNA, the CDR3 is TGTGCCAGCAGGGGACTAGCGGGAGGGGACAATGAGCAGTTCTTC. This sequence encodes CASRGLAGGDNEQFF.